The T cell receptor beta chain under discussion was sequenced for a study of PD-L1 blockade in urothelial cancer. Background on the study: Atezolizumab, begun by patients in the mid-2010s, was given at 1,200 mg intravenously every 3 weeks. Patients arrived having already received 0 to 3 prior chemotherapy regimens.

Produced via immunoSEQ multiplex PCR; TCRdb's table is partial and in-frame only. Of 80,000 to 90,000 clones listed, more than 75% are singletons. Germline V lookup: CDR1 SGHTA, CDR2 FQGNSA. V lost 5 bases and J 7 bases, leaving 17 bases between the germline ends. The CDR3 spans 14 residues. Time point meaning: pretreatment peripheral blood. Only a few counts were recorded for this clone. Its antigen is unidentified. General study points: Better progression-free and overall survival followed lower pretreatment blood clonality.

The sample was PBMCs, taken around atezolizumab (anti-PD-L1) treatment. This clonotype was sampled from a man aged 55-75 years with urothelial cancer. The J gene is TRBJ1-2, the V gene TRBV7-2, with D tentatively TRBD1 (6 bases). The CDR3 loop reads CASSPYQQGVGYTF. The CDR3 bases are TGTGCCAGCAGCCCGTATCAACAGGGTGTTGGCTACACCTTC.